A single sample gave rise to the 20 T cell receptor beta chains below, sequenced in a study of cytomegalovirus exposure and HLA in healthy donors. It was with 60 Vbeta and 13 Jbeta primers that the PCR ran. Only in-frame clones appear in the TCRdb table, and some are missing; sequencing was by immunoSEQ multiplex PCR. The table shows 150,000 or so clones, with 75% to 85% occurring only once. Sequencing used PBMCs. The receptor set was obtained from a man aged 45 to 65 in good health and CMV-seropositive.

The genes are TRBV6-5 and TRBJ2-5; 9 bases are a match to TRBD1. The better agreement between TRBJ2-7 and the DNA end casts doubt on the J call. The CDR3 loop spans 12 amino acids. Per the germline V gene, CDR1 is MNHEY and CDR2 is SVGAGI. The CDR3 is CASVGQGYEQYF. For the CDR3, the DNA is TGTGCCAGCGTGGGACAGGGTTACGAGCAGTACTTC.

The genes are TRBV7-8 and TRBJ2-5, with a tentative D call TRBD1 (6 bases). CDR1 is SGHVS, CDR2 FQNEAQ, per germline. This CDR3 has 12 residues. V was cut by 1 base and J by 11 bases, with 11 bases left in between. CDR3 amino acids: CASSLGPGEQYF. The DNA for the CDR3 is TGTGCCAGCAGCTTAGGACCAGGGGAGCAGTACTTC.

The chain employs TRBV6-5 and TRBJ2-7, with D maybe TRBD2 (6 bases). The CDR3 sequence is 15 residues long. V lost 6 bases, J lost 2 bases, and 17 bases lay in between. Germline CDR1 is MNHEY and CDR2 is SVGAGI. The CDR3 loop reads CASSPLGGRTYEQYF. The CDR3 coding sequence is TGTGCCAGCAGCCCATTGGGGGGACGAACCTACGAGCAGTACTTC.

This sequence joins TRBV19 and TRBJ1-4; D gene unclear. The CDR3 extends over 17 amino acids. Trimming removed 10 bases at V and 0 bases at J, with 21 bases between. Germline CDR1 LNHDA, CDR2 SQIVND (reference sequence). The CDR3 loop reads CATSGLLARPTNEKLFF. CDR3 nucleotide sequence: TGTGCCACCTCAGGACTCCTAGCCCGGCCAACTAATGAAAAACTGTTTTTT. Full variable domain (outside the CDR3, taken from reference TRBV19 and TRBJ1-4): DGGITQSPKYLFRKEGQNVTLSCEQNLNHDAMYWYRQDPGQGLRLIYYSQIVNDFQKGDIAEGYSVSREKKESFPLTVTSAQKNPTAFYLCATSGLLARPTNEKLFFGSGTQLSVL.

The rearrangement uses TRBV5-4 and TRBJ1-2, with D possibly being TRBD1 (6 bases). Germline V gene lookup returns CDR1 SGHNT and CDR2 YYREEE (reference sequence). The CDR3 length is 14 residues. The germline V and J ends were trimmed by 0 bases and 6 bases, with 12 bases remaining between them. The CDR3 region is CASSLVAGDDGYTF. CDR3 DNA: TGTGCCAGCAGCTTGGTAGCAGGGGACGATGGCTACACCTTC.

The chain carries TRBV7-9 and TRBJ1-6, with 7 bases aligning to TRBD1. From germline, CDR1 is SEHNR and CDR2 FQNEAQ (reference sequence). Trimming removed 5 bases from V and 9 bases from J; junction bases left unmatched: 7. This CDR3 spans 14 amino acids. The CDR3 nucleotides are TGTGCCAGCAGCGACAGGGTAGATACTTCACCCCTCCACTTT. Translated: CASSDRVDTSPLHF.

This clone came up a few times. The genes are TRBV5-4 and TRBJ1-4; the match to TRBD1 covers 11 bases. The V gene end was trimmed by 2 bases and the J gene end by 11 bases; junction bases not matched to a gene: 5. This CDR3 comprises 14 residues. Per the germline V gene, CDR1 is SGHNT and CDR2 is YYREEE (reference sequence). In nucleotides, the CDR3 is TGTGCCAGCAGCTTAAACCGGGACAGGGGGAAACTGTTTTTT. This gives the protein CASSLNRDRGKLFF. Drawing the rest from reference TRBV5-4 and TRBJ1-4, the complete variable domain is ETGVTQSPTHLIKTRGQQVTLRCSSQSGHNTVSWYQQALGQGPQFIFQYYREEENGRGNFPPRFSGLQFPNYSSELNVNALELDDSALYLCASSLNRDRGKLFFGSGTQLSVL.

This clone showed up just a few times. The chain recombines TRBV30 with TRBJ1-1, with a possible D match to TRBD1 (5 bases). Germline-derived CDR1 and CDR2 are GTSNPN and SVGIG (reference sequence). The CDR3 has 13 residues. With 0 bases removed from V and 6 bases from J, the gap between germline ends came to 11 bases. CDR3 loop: CAWSVHQGSEAFF. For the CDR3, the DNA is TGTGCCTGGAGTGTACACCAGGGATCTGAAGCTTTCTTT.

The CDR3 DNA reads TGTGCCAGCAGGCCGCTAGCTGCCTACAATGAGCAGTTCTTC. Residues: CASRPLAAYNEQFF. The chain links TRBV27 to TRBJ2-1, with a weak D call TRBD2 (5 bases). The CDR3 sequence is 14 residues long. In germline, CDR1 is MNHEY, CDR2 SMNVEV (reference sequence). V gave up 6 bases and J gave up 2 bases, with 11 bases separating them.

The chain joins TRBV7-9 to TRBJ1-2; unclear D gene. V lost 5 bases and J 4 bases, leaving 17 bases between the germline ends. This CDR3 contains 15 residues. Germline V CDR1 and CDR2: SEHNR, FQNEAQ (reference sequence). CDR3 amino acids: CASSPRVSPSYGYTF. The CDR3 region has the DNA TGTGCCAGCAGCCCCCGGGTATCCCCTTCCTATGGCTACACCTTC.

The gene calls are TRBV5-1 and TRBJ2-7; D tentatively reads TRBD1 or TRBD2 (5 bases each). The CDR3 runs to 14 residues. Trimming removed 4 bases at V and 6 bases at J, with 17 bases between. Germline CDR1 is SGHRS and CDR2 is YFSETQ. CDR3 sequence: CASSVGRPGGEQYV. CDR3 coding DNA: TGCGCCAGCAGCGTGGGACGGCCTGGCGGCGAGCAGTACGTC.

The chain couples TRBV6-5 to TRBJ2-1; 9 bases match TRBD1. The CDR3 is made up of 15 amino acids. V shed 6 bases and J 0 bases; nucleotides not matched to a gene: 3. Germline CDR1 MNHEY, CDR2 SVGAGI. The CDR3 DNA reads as TGTGCCAGCAGGAGGGACAGGGACTCCTACAATGAGCAGTTCTTC. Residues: CASRRDRDSYNEQFF.

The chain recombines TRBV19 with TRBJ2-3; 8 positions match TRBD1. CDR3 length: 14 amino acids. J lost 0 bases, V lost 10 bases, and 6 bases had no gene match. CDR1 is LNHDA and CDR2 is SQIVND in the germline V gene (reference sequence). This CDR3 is CATTDRESTDTQYF. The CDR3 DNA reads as TGTGCCACCACGGACAGGGAAAGCACAGATACGCAGTATTTT. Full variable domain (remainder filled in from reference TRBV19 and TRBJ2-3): DGGITQSPKYLFRKEGQNVTLSCEQNLNHDAMYWYRQDPGQGLRLIYYSQIVNDFQKGDIAEGYSVSREKKESFPLTVTSAQKNPTAFYLCATTDRESTDTQYFGPGTRLTVL.

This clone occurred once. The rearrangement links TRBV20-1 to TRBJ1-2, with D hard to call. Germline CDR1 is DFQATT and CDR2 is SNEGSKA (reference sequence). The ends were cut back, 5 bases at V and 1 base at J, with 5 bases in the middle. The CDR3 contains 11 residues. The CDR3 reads CSAEGNYGYTF. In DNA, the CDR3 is TGCAGTGCTGAGGGTAACTATGGCTACACCTTC.

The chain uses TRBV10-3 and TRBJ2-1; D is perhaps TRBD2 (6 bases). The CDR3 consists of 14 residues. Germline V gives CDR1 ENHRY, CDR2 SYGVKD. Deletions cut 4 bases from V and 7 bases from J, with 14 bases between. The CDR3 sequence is CAISGGVSWNEQFF. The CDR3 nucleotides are TGTGCCATCAGTGGGGGGGTTTCGTGGAATGAGCAGTTCTTC.

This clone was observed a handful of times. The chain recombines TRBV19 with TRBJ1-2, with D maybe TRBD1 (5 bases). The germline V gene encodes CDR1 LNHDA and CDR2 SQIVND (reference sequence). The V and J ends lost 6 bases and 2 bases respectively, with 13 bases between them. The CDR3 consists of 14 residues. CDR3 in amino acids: CASRRDSLNYGYTF. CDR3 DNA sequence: TGTGCCAGTAGGAGAGACAGTTTGAACTATGGCTACACCTTC. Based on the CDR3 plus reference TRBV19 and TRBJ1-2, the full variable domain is DGGITQSPKYLFRKEGQNVTLSCEQNLNHDAMYWYRQDPGQGLRLIYYSQIVNDFQKGDIAEGYSVSREKKESFPLTVTSAQKNPTAFYLCASRRDSLNYGYTFGSGTRLTVV.

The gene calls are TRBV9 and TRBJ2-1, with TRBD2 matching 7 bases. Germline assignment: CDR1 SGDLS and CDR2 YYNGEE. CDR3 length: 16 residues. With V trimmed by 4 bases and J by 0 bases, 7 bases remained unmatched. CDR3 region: CASSFHRTSSYNEQFF. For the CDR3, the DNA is TGTGCCAGCAGCTTCCACCGGACTAGCTCCTACAATGAGCAGTTCTTC.

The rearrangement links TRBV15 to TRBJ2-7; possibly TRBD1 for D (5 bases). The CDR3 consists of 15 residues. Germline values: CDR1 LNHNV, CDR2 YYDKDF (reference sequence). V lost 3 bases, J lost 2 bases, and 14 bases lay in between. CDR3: CATSREGVPTYEQYF. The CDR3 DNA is TGTGCCACCAGCAGGGAAGGGGTGCCTACCTACGAGCAGTACTTC.

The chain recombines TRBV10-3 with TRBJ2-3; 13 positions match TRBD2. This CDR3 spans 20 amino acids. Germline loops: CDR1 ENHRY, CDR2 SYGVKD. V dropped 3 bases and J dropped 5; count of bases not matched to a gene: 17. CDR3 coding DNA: TGTGCCATCAGTGAATACGAGACTAGCGGGGGGCCATTTTCGGGAGATACGCAGTATTTT. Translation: CAISEYETSGGPFSGDTQYF.

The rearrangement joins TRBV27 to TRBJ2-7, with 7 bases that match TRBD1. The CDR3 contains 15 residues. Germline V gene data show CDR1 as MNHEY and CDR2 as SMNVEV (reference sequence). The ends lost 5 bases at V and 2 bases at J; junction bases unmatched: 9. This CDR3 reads CASSARQGLAYEQYF. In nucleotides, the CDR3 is TGTGCCAGCAGTGCCCGACAGGGCCTTGCCTACGAGCAGTACTTC.